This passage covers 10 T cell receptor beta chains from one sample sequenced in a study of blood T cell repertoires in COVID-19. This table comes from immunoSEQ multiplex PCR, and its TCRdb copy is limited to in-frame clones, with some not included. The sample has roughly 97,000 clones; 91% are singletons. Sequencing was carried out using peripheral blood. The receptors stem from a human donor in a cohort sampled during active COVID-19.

The CDR3 DNA follows: TGTGCCAGCAGTCCTGGGGTGTTGGATCGGGGGAGAAGCACCGGGGAGCTGTTTTTT. Translation gives CASSPGVLDRGRSTGELFF. The chain joins TRBV28 to TRBJ2-2, with D maybe TRBD2 (6 bases). There are 19 residues in the CDR3. Trimming stripped 5 bases from V and 4 bases from J, with 26 bases between. The germline CDR1 and CDR2 sequences are MDHEN and SYDVKM.

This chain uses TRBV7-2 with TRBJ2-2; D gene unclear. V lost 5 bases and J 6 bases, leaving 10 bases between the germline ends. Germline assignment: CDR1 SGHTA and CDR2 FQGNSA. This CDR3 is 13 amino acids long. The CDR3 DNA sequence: TGTGCCAGCAGCCCCGACTCGCCCGGGGAGCTGTTTTTT. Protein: CASSPDSPGELFF.

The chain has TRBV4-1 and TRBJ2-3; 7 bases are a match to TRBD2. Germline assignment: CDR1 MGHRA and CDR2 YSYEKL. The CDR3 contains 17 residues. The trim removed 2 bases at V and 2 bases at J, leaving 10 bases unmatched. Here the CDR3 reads CASSQSGTTYPTDTQYF. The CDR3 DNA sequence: TGCGCCAGCAGCCAATCCGGGACTACCTACCCCACAGATACGCAGTATTTT.

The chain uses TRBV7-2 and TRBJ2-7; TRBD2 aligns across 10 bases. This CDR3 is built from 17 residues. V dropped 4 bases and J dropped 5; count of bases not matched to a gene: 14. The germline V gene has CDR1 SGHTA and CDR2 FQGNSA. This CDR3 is CASSSALVAGGGHEQYF. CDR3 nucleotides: TGTGCCAGCAGCTCGGCCCTCGTAGCGGGAGGCGGGCACGAGCAGTACTTC.

CDR3 loop: CASSYGGYGANVLTF. The CDR3 nucleotides are TGTGCCAGCAGTTACGGGGGGTACGGGGCCAACGTCCTGACTTTC. The genes are TRBV6-5 and TRBJ2-6; a weak D match, TRBD2 (6 bases). The CDR3 sequence is 15 residues long. V was clipped by 2 bases and J by 4 bases, with 9 bases between them. The V gene's germline CDR1 is MNHEY and CDR2 SVGAGI.

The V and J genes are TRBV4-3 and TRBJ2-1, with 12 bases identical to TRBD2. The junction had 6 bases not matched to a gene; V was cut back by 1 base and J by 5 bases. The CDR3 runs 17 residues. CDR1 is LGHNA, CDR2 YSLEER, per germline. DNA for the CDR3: TGCGCCAGCAGCCAAGGATTTACTAGCGGGGGGAACAATGAGCAGTTCTTC. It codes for CASSQGFTSGGNNEQFF.

In nucleotides, the CDR3 is TGTGCCAGCAGCTTAGGCAGGGGTAATTCACCCCTCCACTTT. Translated: CASSLGRGNSPLHF. The rearrangement links TRBV11-2 to TRBJ1-6, with a weak D call TRBD1 (6 bases). Looked up from germline, CDR1 is SGHAT and CDR2 is FQNNGV. Trimming took 1 base from V and 6 from J, leaving 7 bases between them. CDR3 size: 14 residues.

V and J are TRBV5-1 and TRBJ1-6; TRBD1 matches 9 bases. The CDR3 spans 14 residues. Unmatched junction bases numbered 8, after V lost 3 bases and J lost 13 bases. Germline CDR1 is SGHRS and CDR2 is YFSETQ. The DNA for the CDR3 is TGCGCCAGCAGCTCCCGGACAGGGGACGTCCCCCTCCACTTT. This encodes CASSSRTGDVPLHF.

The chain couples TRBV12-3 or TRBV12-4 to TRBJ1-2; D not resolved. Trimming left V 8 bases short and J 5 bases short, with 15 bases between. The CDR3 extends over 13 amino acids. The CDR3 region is CASGSSDFYGYTF. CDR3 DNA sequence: TGTGCCAGCGGGTCGTCGGACTTTTATGGCTACACCTTC.

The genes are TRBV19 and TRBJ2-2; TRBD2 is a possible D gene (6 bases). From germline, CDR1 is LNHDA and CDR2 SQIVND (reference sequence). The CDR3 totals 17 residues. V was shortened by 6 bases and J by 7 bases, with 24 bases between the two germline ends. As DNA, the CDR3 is TGTGCCAGTAGGGATGATCTCCCGGGACTTTTATACGGGGAGCTGTTTTTT. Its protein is CASRDDLPGLLYGELFF. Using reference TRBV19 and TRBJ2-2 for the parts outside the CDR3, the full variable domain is DGGITQSPKYLFRKEGQNVTLSCEQNLNHDAMYWYRQDPGQGLRLIYYSQIVNDFQKGDIAEGYSVSREKKESFPLTVTSAQKNPTAFYLCASRDDLPGLLYGELFFGEGSRLTVL.